These 20 T cell receptor beta chains came from one sample sequenced in a study of T cell repertoires in ileal Crohn's disease. Clones were read by immunoSEQ multiplex PCR, and TCRdb kept only the in-frame ones, dropping some. The data hold around 15,000 clones, with under 95% observed a single time. The specimen sequenced was ileal tissue. Every receptor here comes from an adult with Crohn's disease.

The CDR3 bases are TGCGCCAGCAGACGGGGACAGGGGGAGACCGGGGAGCTGTTTTTT. Amino acids: CASRRGQGETGELFF. The chain joins TRBV4-1 to TRBJ2-2; 11 nucleotides align to TRBD1. The V gene's germline CDR1 is MGHRA and CDR2 YSYEKL. Trimming at V came to 6 bases and at J to 5 bases, leaving 5 bases not matched to a gene. This CDR3 spans 15 amino acids.

This chain uses TRBV6-1 with TRBJ2-5; no reliable D call. CDR3 length: 11 amino acids. Germline CDR1 reads MNHNS; CDR2 reads SASEGT. The V and J ends lost 3 bases and 3 bases respectively, with 2 bases between them. CDR3 residues: CASSDKETQYF. Written as DNA, the CDR3 is TGTGCCAGCAGTGATAAAGAGACCCAGTACTTC.

The chain combines TRBV7-2 with TRBJ1-1, with D unresolved. This CDR3 region has 13 residues. V gave up 3 bases and J gave up 5 bases, with 10 bases separating them. Germline V CDR1 and CDR2: SGHTA, FQGNSA. DNA of the CDR3: TGTGCCAGCAGCTTTATGAGGAATACTGAAGCTTTCTTT. Protein sequence: CASSFMRNTEAFF.

The chain has TRBV7-6 and TRBJ2-1, with a possible D match to TRBD1 (6 bases). With 4 bases removed from V and 5 bases from J, the gap between germline ends came to 15 bases. CDR3 size: 15 residues. Germline values: CDR1 SGHVS, CDR2 FNYEAQ. The CDR3 reads CASSWGKGQNNEQFF. The DNA for the CDR3 is TGTGCCAGCAGCTGGGGAAAGGGACAAAACAATGAGCAGTTCTTC. The full variable domain, with the rest looked up from reference TRBV7-6 and TRBJ2-1, is GAGVSQSPRYKVTKRGQDVALRCDPISGHVSLYWYRQALGQGPEFLTYFNYEAQQDKSGLPNDRFSAERPEGSISTLTIQRTEQRDSAMYRCASSWGKGQNNEQFFGPGTRLTVL.

The rearrangement links TRBV19 to TRBJ1-6; TRBD1 matches at 8 bases. Losses at the gene ends were 9 bases for V and 0 bases for J; bases not matched to a gene: 13. CDR1 and CDR2 (germline): LNHDA, SQIVND (reference sequence). This CDR3 has 18 amino acids. CDR3 sequence reads: CASHGQGSTSSYNSPLHF. Written as DNA, the CDR3 is TGTGCCAGCCACGGACAGGGATCTACTAGCTCCTATAATTCACCCCTCCACTTT.

The J gene is TRBJ1-2, the V gene TRBV19; D possibly corresponds to TRBD1 (6 bases). V lost 10 bases to trimming and J lost 4 bases, with 19 bases between them. CDR1 LNHDA and CDR2 SQIVND come from the germline V gene (reference sequence). The CDR3 sequence is 14 residues long. CDR3 DNA sequence: TGTGCCACCGGTGGGGACACGAGTTTCTATGGCTACACCTTC. It specifies CATGGDTSFYGYTF.

The rearrangement joins TRBV5-5 to TRBJ1-1; D not resolved. This CDR3 region has 13 residues. Germline CDR1 is SGHKS and CDR2 is YYEKEE (reference sequence). Trimming stripped 4 bases from V and 2 bases from J, with 9 bases between. CDR3 loop: CASSRVFNTEAFF. As DNA, the CDR3 is TGTGCCAGCAGCCGGGTTTTCAACACTGAAGCTTTCTTT. Full variable domain (outside the CDR3, taken from reference TRBV5-5 and TRBJ1-1): DAGVTQSPTHLIKTRGQQVTLRCSPISGHKSVSWYQQVLGQGPQFIFQYYEKEERGRGNFPDRFSARQFPNYSSELNVNALLLGDSALYLCASSRVFNTEAFFGQGTRLTVV.

V gene TRBV7-9 combines with J gene TRBJ2-7; TRBD2 aligns across 7 bases. Per germline, CDR1 SEHNR and CDR2 FQNEAQ (reference sequence). This CDR3 has 17 residues. With V trimmed by 3 bases and J by 0 bases, 11 bases remained unmatched. Here the CDR3 reads CASSLGGSWGYSYEQYF. The CDR3 DNA sequence: TGTGCCAGCAGCTTGGGGGGGAGTTGGGGATACTCCTACGAGCAGTACTTC.

This clone was found once. This chain connects TRBV9 to TRBJ2-1, with D possibly matching TRBD2 (6 bases). The CDR3 runs to 14 residues. Trimming took 4 bases from V and 4 from J, leaving 12 bases between them. Germline loops: CDR1 SGDLS, CDR2 YYNGEE. CDR3 DNA: TGTGCCAGCAGCCCCACCGGGGGATACAATGAGCAGTTCTTC. This gives the protein CASSPTGGYNEQFF.

This clone showed up just once. J is TRBJ1-1 and V is TRBV5-1; 12 positions match TRBD1. CDR1 is SGHRS, CDR2 YFSETQ, per germline. The V gene end was trimmed by 3 bases and the J gene end by 2 bases; junction bases not matched to a gene: 2. The CDR3 length is 15 residues. CDR3 loop: CASSWGTGGNTEAFF. CDR3 in DNA: TGCGCCAGCAGCTGGGGGACAGGGGGCAACACTGAAGCTTTCTTT.

This chain connects TRBV7-2 to TRBJ2-1, with D possibly matching TRBD1 (5 bases). Germline lookup yields CDR1 SGHTA and CDR2 FQGNSA. V was pared by 1 base and J by 4 bases, with 8 bases between. The CDR3 contains 14 residues. The CDR3 protein is CASSLGRAYNEQFF. The CDR3 nucleotides read TGTGCCAGCAGCTTAGGCAGGGCTTACAATGAGCAGTTCTTC. Using reference TRBV7-2 and TRBJ2-1 for the parts outside the CDR3, the full variable domain is GAGVSQSPSNKVTEKGKDVELRCDPISGHTALYWYRQSLGQGLEFLIYFQGNSAPDKSGLPSDRFSAERTGGSVSTLTIQRTQQEDSAVYLCASSLGRAYNEQFFGPGTRLTVL.

This clone was detected only once. The chain recombines TRBV4-3 with TRBJ1-1; perhaps TRBD1 as D (5 bases). V lost 4 bases, J lost 4 bases, and 16 bases lay in between. The CDR3 spans 15 residues. From germline, CDR1 is LGHNA and CDR2 YSLEER. The CDR3 DNA reads TGCGCCAGCAGCCTGGGTCCGGGAGGGGCCACTGAAGCTTTCTTT. This codes for CASSLGPGGATEAFF.

This chain links TRBV19 with TRBJ2-4; 8 bases are a match to TRBD1. V lost 5 bases to trimming and J lost 0 bases; unmatched junction nucleotides: 3. The germline V gene has CDR1 LNHDA and CDR2 SQIVND (reference sequence). This CDR3 comprises 15 residues. CDR3 coding DNA: TGTGCCAGTAGTTTGGACAGGGCAGCCAAAAACATTCAGTACTTC. It translates to CASSLDRAAKNIQYF.

The chain carries TRBV19 and TRBJ2-3; 11 nucleotides match TRBD2. Trimming took 3 bases from V and 5 from J; bases not matched to a gene: 10. The CDR3 is made up of 17 amino acids. Germline CDR1 LNHDA, CDR2 SQIVND (reference sequence). CDR3 residues: CASSMFSSGGPGDTQYF. In DNA form, the CDR3 reads TGTGCCAGTAGTATGTTTTCTAGCGGGGGGCCGGGAGATACGCAGTATTTT.

The chain uses TRBV11-2 and TRBJ1-4, with 7 nucleotides matching TRBD1. This CDR3 is built from 16 residues. Germline assignment: CDR1 SGHAT and CDR2 FQNNGV. The J segment lost 3 bases and the V segment lost 4 bases, leaving 8 bases of the junction unmatched. The CDR3 loop is CASSSVGQAANEKLFF. DNA of the CDR3: TGTGCCAGCAGCTCAGTAGGACAGGCGGCTAATGAAAAACTGTTTTTT.

The chain employs TRBV13 and TRBJ2-7, with D perhaps TRBD1 (5 bases). There are 12 residues in the CDR3. Germline CDR1 reads PRHDT; CDR2 reads FYEKMQ (reference sequence). The V and J ends lost 5 bases and 3 bases respectively, with 8 bases between them. As DNA, the CDR3 is TGTGCCAGCAGCCCTAGGGGCTACGAGCAGTACTTC. It specifies CASSPRGYEQYF. Complete variable domain (other parts from reference TRBV13 and TRBJ2-7): AAGVIQSPRHLIKEKRETATLKCYPIPRHDTVYWYQQGPGQDPQFLISFYEKMQSDKGSIPDRFSAQQFSDYHSELNMSSLELGDSALYFCASSPRGYEQYFGPGTRLTVT.

This chain joins TRBV9 and TRBJ1-1; no clear D gene. Germline V gives CDR1 SGDLS, CDR2 YYNGEE. The CDR3 has 13 amino acids. Trimming took off 0 bases at V and 2 bases at J, with 5 bases between the two ends. CDR3 bases: TGTGCCAGCAGCGTAGGAGCCAACACTGAAGCTTTCTTT. Translated, it gives CASSVGANTEAFF.

The chain is built from TRBV2 and TRBJ1-6; 7 bases line up with TRBD1. The V gene's germline CDR1 is SNHLY and CDR2 FYNNEI. This CDR3 spans 18 amino acids. J gave up 6 bases and V 5 bases, and 16 bases lay outside the gene matches. CDR3 protein: CASSPNPPGTAINSPLHF. CDR3 bases: TGTGCCAGCAGTCCTAACCCCCCCGGGACAGCGATTAATTCACCCCTCCACTTT.

The chain carries TRBV12-5 and TRBJ2-7; 8 bases are a match to TRBD2. Unmatched junction bases numbered 5, after V lost 2 bases and J lost 5 bases. CDR1 LGHNT and CDR2 FRNRAP come from the germline V gene. This CDR3 is built from 14 residues. The CDR3 loop is CASGLFGGGHEQYF. The CDR3 coding sequence is TGTGCTAGTGGTTTGTTCGGGGGGGGGCACGAGCAGTACTTC.

The rearrangement links TRBV7-2 to TRBJ1-5; weak D call: TRBD1 (5 bases). The V end was cut by 1 base, the J end by 6 bases, with 13 bases between. Germline CDR1 SGHTA, CDR2 FQGNSA. The CDR3 spans 15 residues. The DNA of the CDR3 is TGTGCCAGCAGCTTAGAAAAGGGGATGACTCAGCCCCAGCATTTT. Its translation: CASSLEKGMTQPQHF. The full variable domain, in which reference TRBV7-2 and TRBJ1-5 provide the parts outside the CDR3, is GAGVSQSPSNKVTEKGKDVELRCDPISGHTALYWYRQSLGQGLEFLIYFQGNSAPDKSGLPSDRFSAERTGGSVSTLTIQRTQQEDSAVYLCASSLEKGMTQPQHFGDGTRLSIL.